The 22 T cell receptor beta chains presented below share a single source sample, sequenced in a study of OX40 agonist ivuxolimab in advanced cancers. Receptor amplification or capture employed the immunoSEQ multiplex PCR assay. TCRdb holds this immuneACCESS table with in-frame rearrangements only. Some clones are missing; in checked studies, unresolved V genes explain under half, and the rest has no known cause. The sample table records 65,000 to 90,000 clones; roughly 86% of these occur just once. The ten largest clones represent over 0.65% of the sample. The material was CD4+ or CD8+ T cells sorted from blood, obtained in a trial of the OX40 agonist ivuxolimab. These receptors were taken from an adult with an advanced solid tumor such as melanoma, head and neck, liver or kidney cancer.

The chain carries TRBV4-3 and TRBJ2-2; the D gene is possibly TRBD2 (5 bases). CDR1 is LGHNA, CDR2 YSLEER, per germline. This CDR3 region has 15 residues. V shed 0 bases and J shed 6 bases, with 11 bases lying between them. CDR3 bases: TGCGCCAGCAGCCAAGAGGCGAGGGTATCCGGGGAGCTGTTTTTT. Encoded protein: CASSQEARVSGELFF.

The chain employs TRBV9 and TRBJ1-2; D is uncertain. This CDR3 is 13 amino acids long. The germline gives CDR1 SGDLS, CDR2 YYNGEE. V lost 1 base and J 2 bases, leaving 6 bases between the germline ends. CDR3 sequence (DNA): TGTGCCAGCAGCGTAACGGAAAACTATGGCTACACCTTC. Residues: CASSVTENYGYTF. Full variable domain (remainder filled in from reference TRBV9 and TRBJ1-2): DSGVTQTPKHLITATGQRVTLRCSPRSGDLSVYWYQQSLDQGLQFLIQYYNGEERAKGNILERFSAQQFPDLHSELNLSSLELGDSALYFCASSVTENYGYTFGSGTRLTVV.

The chain carries TRBV6-6 and TRBJ2-7, with D uncertain. CDR3 size: 11 residues. CDR1 MNHNY and CDR2 SVGAGI come from the germline V gene (reference sequence). Trimming cost V 10 bases and J 3 bases, with 10 bases left between them. The CDR3 DNA is TGTGCCATCCGGGCCCTCTACGAGCAGTACTTC. Residues: CAIRALYEQYF.

The V call is TRBV28, the J call TRBJ2-3, with 9 bases lining up with TRBD2. V dropped 7 bases and J dropped 6; count of bases not matched to a gene: 5. This CDR3 is 13 amino acids long. Germline V gives CDR1 MDHEN, CDR2 SYDVKM. The CDR3 sequence: CASTSAGGDTQYF. DNA for the CDR3: TGTGCCAGCACTTCGGCGGGAGGGGATACGCAGTATTTT.

The chain is built from TRBV12-5 and TRBJ2-3; no definite D call. This CDR3 has 12 amino acids. With 2 bases removed from V and 3 bases from J, the gap between germline ends came to 3 bases. Per germline, CDR1 LGHNT and CDR2 FRNRAP. The CDR3 sequence: CASGLTTDTQYF. The CDR3 DNA is TGTGCTAGTGGTTTGACTACAGATACGCAGTATTTT.

V usage is TRBV6-5 and J usage is TRBJ2-2; D assignment may be TRBD1 or TRBD2 (5 bases each). Germline lookup yields CDR1 MNHEY and CDR2 SVGAGI. The CDR3 is 15 amino acids. V was trimmed by 6 bases and J by 5 bases, leaving 16 bases between them. CDR3 sequence: CASSPLLGGTGELFF. The CDR3 nucleotides are TGTGCCAGCAGCCCGCTACTTGGGGGAACCGGGGAGCTGTTTTTT.

The count of this clone is one. This sequence joins TRBV18 and TRBJ2-3; no definite D call. Trimming shortened V by 0 bases and J by 5 bases, and 9 bases separated the two germline ends. This CDR3 has 14 residues. CDR1 is KGHSH, CDR2 LQKENI, per germline. CDR3 nucleotides: TGTGCCAGCTCACCACCAGCAGGACGAGATACGCAGTATTTT. Translation: CASSPPAGRDTQYF.

This chain links TRBV18 with TRBJ1-5; D is possibly TRBD1 (5 bases). The germline gives CDR1 KGHSH, CDR2 LQKENI. There are 18 residues in the CDR3. Trimming pared 2 bases from V and 5 bases from J, leaving 22 bases between. In DNA, the CDR3 is TGTGCCAGCTCACCAGGTGGTAAAACCTCCCGAGGGGATCAGCCCCAGCATTTT. This encodes CASSPGGKTSRGDQPQHF.

The chain employs TRBV28 and TRBJ1-3; 7 bases agree with TRBD1. Germline V gene lookup returns CDR1 MDHEN and CDR2 SYDVKM. Trimming took 3 bases from V and 4 from J; bases not matched to a gene: 9. This CDR3 comprises 16 residues. DNA of the CDR3: TGTGCCAGCAGTTTCCCGACAGGGTTAGTCGGAAACACCATATATTTT. Its translation: CASSFPTGLVGNTIYF.

The chain links TRBV7-9 to TRBJ1-1; TRBD1 might be the D (6 bases). The CDR3 contains 15 residues. V shed 4 bases and J shed 1 base, with 13 bases lying between them. CDR1 SEHNR and CDR2 FQNEAQ come from the germline V gene (reference sequence). The chain's CDR3 is CASSSRGQENTEAFF. CDR3 nucleotide sequence: TGTGCCAGCAGCTCTAGGGGACAAGAGAACACTGAAGCTTTCTTT.

The chain couples TRBV6-5 to TRBJ2-1, with no clear D. V lost 4 bases and J 9 bases, leaving 7 bases between the germline ends. Germline CDR1 reads MNHEY; CDR2 reads SVGAGI. The CDR3 runs 11 residues. CDR3 sequence reads: CASSLGGEQFF. The DNA of the CDR3 is TGTGCCAGCAGTTTGGGTGGTGAGCAGTTCTTC.

The J gene is TRBJ1-6, the V gene TRBV7-8; D is unresolved. Trimming pared 5 bases from V and 7 bases from J, leaving 15 bases between. Germline CDR1 reads SGHVS; CDR2 reads FQNEAQ. CDR3 size: 15 residues. CDR3 in amino acids: CASSSWTGSNSPLHF. For the CDR3, the DNA is TGTGCCAGCAGCAGCTGGACCGGATCGAATTCACCCCTCCACTTT.

The V call is TRBV5-1, the J call TRBJ2-2; D remains unclear. Trimming shortened V by 1 base and J by 4 bases, and 8 bases separated the two germline ends. The CDR3 consists of 14 residues. Germline values: CDR1 SGHRS, CDR2 YFSETQ. The CDR3 DNA reads TGCGCCAGCAGCTTGTTGCAGAGCACCGGGGAGCTGTTTTTT. It encodes CASSLLQSTGELFF. Based on the CDR3 plus reference TRBV5-1 and TRBJ2-2, the full variable domain is KAGVTQTPRYLIKTRGQQVTLSCSPISGHRSVSWYQQTPGQGLQFLFEYFSETQRNKGNFPGRFSGRQFSNSRSEMNVSTLELGDSALYLCASSLLQSTGELFFGEGSRLTVL.

This clone was recorded only once. The chain uses TRBV5-8 and TRBJ2-7; the match to TRBD2 covers 8 bases. Germline assignment: CDR1 SGHTS and CDR2 YDEGEE. CDR3 length equals 13 residues. The V segment lost 2 bases and the J segment 6 bases; nucleotides outside the gene matches: 4. The CDR3 loop reads CASSFFAGGEQYF. Here the CDR3 DNA reads TGTGCCAGCAGCTTTTTTGCGGGGGGCGAGCAGTACTTC.

The genes are TRBV7-6 and TRBJ2-1, with a weak D call TRBD2 (5 bases). The CDR3 contains 15 residues. Trimming removed 4 bases from V and 1 base from J, with 11 bases in between. Germline loops: CDR1 SGHVS, CDR2 FNYEAQ. The CDR3 DNA sequence: TGTGCCAGCAGCTCCGGGATATCTTCCTACAATGAGCAGTTCTTC. Its translation: CASSSGISSYNEQFF.

The chain has TRBV7-3 and TRBJ2-7; 9 bases are a match to TRBD1. V gave up 6 bases and J gave up 4 bases; unmatched junction bases: 10. The CDR3 contains 15 residues. CDR1 is SGHTA and CDR2 is FQGTGA in the germline V gene. The CDR3 is CASSRQQGQGYEQYF. Here the CDR3 DNA reads TGTGCCAGCAGTCGACAGCAGGGACAGGGTTACGAGCAGTACTTC. The full variable domain, its missing parts supplied by reference TRBV7-3 and TRBJ2-7, is GAGVSQTPSNKVTEKGKYVELRCDPISGHTALYWYRQSLGQGPEFLIYFQGTGAADDSGLPNDRFFAVRPEGSVSTLKIQRTERGDSAVYLCASSRQQGQGYEQYFGPGTRLTVT.

A single count supports this clone. The V gene is TRBV18, the J gene TRBJ2-3, with D unclear. The CDR3 runs 15 residues. Germline V lookup: CDR1 KGHSH, CDR2 LQKENI. The V end lost 3 bases, the J end lost 0 bases, and 10 bases lay between the germline ends. The CDR3 is CASSPTYPSTDTQYF. The CDR3 nucleotides are TGTGCCAGCTCACCGACATATCCTAGCACAGATACGCAGTATTTT.

The gene calls are TRBV7-9 and TRBJ2-2; TRBD2 agrees at 7 bases. After removal of 6 bases from V and 0 bases from J, the junction contained 4 bases not matched to a gene. From germline, CDR1 is SEHNR and CDR2 FQNEAQ (reference sequence). The CDR3 spans 15 residues. DNA for the CDR3: TGTGCCAGCAGTCACAGCGGGGCGAACACCGGGGAGCTGTTTTTT. It encodes CASSHSGANTGELFF. Full variable domain (outside the CDR3, taken from reference TRBV7-9 and TRBJ2-2): DTGVSQNPRHKITKRGQNVTFRCDPISEHNRLYWYRQTLGQGPEFLTYFQNEAQLEKSRLLSDRFSAERPKGSFSTLEIQRTEQGDSAMYLCASSHSGANTGELFFGEGSRLTVL.

This clone was recorded only once. V is TRBV19 and J is TRBJ2-1, with D uncertain. Between the trimmed V and J ends, which lost 3 bases and 0 bases, there was a span of 15 bases. This CDR3 spans 17 amino acids. Germline CDR1 is LNHDA and CDR2 is SQIVND (reference sequence). The CDR3 sequence is CASSIALRHSSYNEQFF. The DNA for the CDR3 is TGTGCCAGTAGTATTGCCCTCCGCCATAGCTCCTACAATGAGCAGTTCTTC.

The chain recombines TRBV6-1 with TRBJ1-2; TRBD1 might be the D (5 bases). Per germline, CDR1 MNHNS and CDR2 SASEGT. V shed 5 bases and J shed 2 bases, with 12 bases lying between them. This CDR3 contains 14 residues. DNA for the CDR3: TGTGCCAGCAGTCTAGATGGGGACAACTATGGCTACACCTTC. This translates into CASSLDGDNYGYTF.

The count of this clone is one. The chain is built from TRBV11-2 and TRBJ2-7; weak D call: TRBD2 (5 bases). CDR3 length: 14 residues. Germline CDR1 reads SGHAT; CDR2 reads FQNNGV. Trimming stripped 5 bases from V and 0 bases from J, with 11 bases between. CDR3 region: CASSRAGTSYEQYF. Written as DNA, the CDR3 is TGTGCCAGCAGCCGGGCGGGTACCTCCTACGAGCAGTACTTC.

This rearrangement joins TRBV28 to TRBJ1-4; a possible D gene is TRBD1 (5 bases). Trimming pared 6 bases from V and 8 bases from J, leaving 13 bases between. This CDR3 is built from 13 residues. Germline CDR1 reads MDHEN; CDR2 reads SYDVKM. CDR3 bases: TGTGCCAGCAGCGTGAGGGGAGGGGAAAAACTGTTTTTT. Residues: CASSVRGGEKLFF.